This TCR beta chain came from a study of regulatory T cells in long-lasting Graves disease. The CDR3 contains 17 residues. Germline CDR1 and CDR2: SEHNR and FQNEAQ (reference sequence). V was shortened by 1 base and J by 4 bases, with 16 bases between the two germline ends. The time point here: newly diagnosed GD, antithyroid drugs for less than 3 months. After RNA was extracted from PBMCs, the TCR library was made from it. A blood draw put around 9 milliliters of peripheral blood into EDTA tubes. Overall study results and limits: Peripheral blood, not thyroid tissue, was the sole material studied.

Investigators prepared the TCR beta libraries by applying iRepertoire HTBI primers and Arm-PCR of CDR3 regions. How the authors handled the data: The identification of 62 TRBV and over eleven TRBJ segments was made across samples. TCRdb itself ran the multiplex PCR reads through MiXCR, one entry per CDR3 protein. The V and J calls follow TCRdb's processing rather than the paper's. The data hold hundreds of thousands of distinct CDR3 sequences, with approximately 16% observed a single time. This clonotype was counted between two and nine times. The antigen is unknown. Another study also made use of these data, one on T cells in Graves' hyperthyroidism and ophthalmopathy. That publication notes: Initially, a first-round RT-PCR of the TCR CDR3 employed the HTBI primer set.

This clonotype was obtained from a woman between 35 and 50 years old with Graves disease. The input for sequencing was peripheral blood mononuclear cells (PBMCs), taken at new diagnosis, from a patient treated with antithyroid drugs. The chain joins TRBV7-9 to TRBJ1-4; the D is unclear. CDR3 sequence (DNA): TGTGCCAGCAGCTTAGAAGGGTTTGGGGAAGATAATGAAAAACTGTTTTTT. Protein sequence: CASSLEGFGEDNEKLFF.